A selection of T cell receptor beta chains follows, all from one sample in a study of cytomegalovirus exposure and HLA in healthy donors. Sequenced by immunoSEQ multiplex PCR; TCRdb stores in-frame clones only, minus some. The listing records 31,000 or so clones. The sample was PBMCs. Receptors were obtained from a female donor in good health and CMV-seronegative. CDR3s include the opening cysteine and the closing phenylalanine or tryptophan. Each record gives: J gene, V gene, D gene, CDR3 DNA, CDR3 protein. The D gene is left open where the match is weak.

TRBJ1-4,TRBV29-1,NA,TGCAGCGTTGACGGAGGAAATGAAAAACTGTTTTTT,CSVDGGNEKLFF
TRBJ2-2,TRBV9,NA,TGTGCCAGCAGCGTAAGGGGCTATTCGAACACCGGGGAGCTGTTTTTT,CASSVRGYSNTGELFF
TRBJ2-3,TRBV5-4,TRBD1,TGTGCCAGCAGCTTCCCGGGACAGGGTCTAGATACGCAGTATTTT,CASSFPGQGLDTQYF
TRBJ2-7,TRBV5-1,TRBD2,TGCGCCAGCAGCTTGGATGTTCGCGGGGGGATCTACGAGCAGTACTTC,CASSLDVRGGIYEQYF
TRBJ2-7,TRBV4-1,TRBD2,TGCGCCAGCAGCCAAGATGGGGGGGGAGTCTCCTACGAGCAGTACTTC,CASSQDGGGVSYEQYF
TRBJ2-7,TRBV4-1,NA,TGCGCCAGCAGCCAAGGGGCCTTAGTGGCCTACGAGCAGTACTTC,CASSQGALVAYEQYF
TRBJ2-1,TRBV5-8,TRBD1,TGTGCCAGCAACCCGGGACAGCCCTACAATGAGCAGTTCTTC,CASNPGQPYNEQFF
TRBJ2-7,TRBV7-6,NA,TGTGCCAGCAGCCCACAGGGTTCCGAGCAGTACTTC,CASSPQGSEQYF
TRBJ1-6,TRBV30,TRBD1,TGTGCCTGGTCCGGACAGGGGACTTCACCCCTCCACTTT,CAWSGQGTSPLHF
TRBJ2-7,TRBV28,NA,TGTGCCAGCAGTTTCGGGTACGAGCAGTACTTC,CASSFGYEQYF
TRBJ1-1,TRBV28,NA,TGTGCCAGCAGTTTCGTAGGGGTTTTGAACACTGAAGCTTTCTTT,CASSFVGVLNTEAFF
TRBJ1-1,TRBV4-1,TRBD1,TGCGCCAGCAGCCAAATTAACAGGGGGCGGGAAACTGAAGCTTTCTTT,CASSQINRGRETEAFF
TRBJ2-7,TRBV18,TRBD1,TGTGCCAGCTCACCCGATTCAGGGGGTATCGAGCAGTACTTC,CASSPDSGGIEQYF
TRBJ1-5,TRBV28,TRBD1,TGTGCCAGCACCGGACAGGAGGGTCAGCCCCAGCATTTT,CASTGQEGQPQHF
TRBJ2-4,TRBV5-1,NA,TGCGCCAGCGCAGGGTTGGGGGCCAAAAACATTCAGTACTTC,CASAGLGAKNIQYF
TRBJ2-5,TRBV11-3,TRBD1,TGTGCCAGCAGCCCTCGGACAGGGAAAGAGACCCAGTACTTC,CASSPRTGKETQYF
TRBJ2-7,TRBV19,NA,TGTGCCAGTACTGACATCAACTCCTACGAGCAGTACTTC,CASTDINSYEQYF
TRBJ2-7,TRBV7-8,TRBD2,TGTGCCAGCGGAAGCGGGGGCGATACCACCTACGAGCAGTACTTC,CASGSGGDTTYEQYF
TRBJ1-3,TRBV5-6,NA,TGTGCCAGCAGTCTGGGCAGGGAAAACACCATATATTTT,CASSLGRENTIYF
TRBJ1-5,TRBV5-6,TRBD1,TGTGCCAGCAGCTATGGGACAGGGCAAAATCAGCCCCAGCATTTT,CASSYGTGQNQPQHF
TRBJ2-7,TRBV7-2,TRBD2,TGTGCCAGCAGCTTAGCGCGAAGGACTAGCGGGGGGGGCCACGAGCAGTACTTC,CASSLARRTSGGGHEQYF
TRBJ1-5,TRBV5-1,NA,TGCGCCAGCAGCCCCGGACAGAACAATCAGCCCCAGCATTTT,CASSPGQNNQPQHF
TRBJ2-5,TRBV19,NA,TGTGCCAGTAGTCTCGGGGGAGCCGCGCAGACCCAGTACTTC,CASSLGGAAQTQYF
TRBJ2-7,TRBV7-9,TRBD2,TGTGCCAGCAGCTTAGGAGGACTAGCCCTTGACGAGCAGTACTTC,CASSLGGLALDEQYF
TRBJ1-6,TRBV5-6,NA,TGTGCCAGCAGGCCGGCCAGGGATCATAATTCACCCCTCCACTTT,CASRPARDHNSPLHF
TRBJ2-2,TRBV7-6,TRBD2,TGTGCCAGCAGCTTAGTGGGCGGGAGCGGGACGAACACCGGGGAGCTGTTTTTT,CASSLVGGSGTNTGELFF
TRBJ2-7,TRBV29-1,NA,TGCAGCGATTACCGGAGGTACGAGCAGTACTTC,CSDYRRYEQYF
TRBJ1-4,TRBV2,NA,TGTGCCAGCAGAGCACAGGGCGCACTTAATGAAAAACTGTTTTTT,CASRAQGALNEKLFF
TRBJ2-1,TRBV7-3,NA,TGTGCCAGCAGCCACTCAGGAAGGGGGAATAACAATGAGCAGTTCTTC,CASSHSGRGNNNEQFF
TRBJ1-2,TRBV9,NA,TGTGCCAGCAGCGTAGACAGGAACTATGGCTACACCTTC,CASSVDRNYGYTF